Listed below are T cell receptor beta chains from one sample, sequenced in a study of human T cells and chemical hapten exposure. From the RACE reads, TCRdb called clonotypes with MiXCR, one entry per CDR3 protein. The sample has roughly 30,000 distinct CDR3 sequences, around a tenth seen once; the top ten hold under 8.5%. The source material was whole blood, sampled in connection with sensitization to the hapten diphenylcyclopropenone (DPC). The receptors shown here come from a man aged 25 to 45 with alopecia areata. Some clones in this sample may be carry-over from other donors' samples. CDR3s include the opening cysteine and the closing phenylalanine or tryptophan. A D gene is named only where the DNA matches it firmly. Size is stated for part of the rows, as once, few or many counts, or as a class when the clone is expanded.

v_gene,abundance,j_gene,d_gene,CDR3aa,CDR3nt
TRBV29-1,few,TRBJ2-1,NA,CSGRRGAEWIF,TGCAGCGGCCGACGGGGGGCTGAATGGATCTTC
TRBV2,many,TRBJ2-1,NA,CASRFDGYNEQFF,TGTGCCAGCAGGTTTGACGGATACAATGAGCAGTTCTTC
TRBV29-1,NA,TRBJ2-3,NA,CSVNRVTTDTQYF,TGCAGCGTCAACAGGGTTACCACAGATACGCAGTATTTT
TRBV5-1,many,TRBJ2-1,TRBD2,CASSISSGGASGQFF,TGCGCCAGCAGCATATCTAGCGGGGGCGCTTCAGGGCAGTTCTTC
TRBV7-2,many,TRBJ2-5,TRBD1,CASSLVPGQGARETQYF,TGTGCCAGCAGCTTAGTCCCGGGACAGGGGGCGAGGGAGACCCAGTACTTC
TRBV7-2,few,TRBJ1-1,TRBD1,CASSLAGTGATEAFF,TGTGCCAGCAGCTTAGCGGGGACAGGGGCCACTGAAGCTTTCTTT
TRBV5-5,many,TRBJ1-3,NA,CASSLVTSGNTIYF,TGTGCCAGCAGCCTCGTGACCTCTGGAAACACCATATATTTT
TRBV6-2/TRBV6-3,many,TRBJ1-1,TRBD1,CASSTSGTGSWNTEAFF,TGTGCCAGCAGTACCTCCGGGACAGGGAGTTGGAACACTGAAGCTTTCTTT
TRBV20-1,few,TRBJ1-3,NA,CSAGGHSGNTIYF,TGCAGTGCTGGGGGGCACTCTGGAAACACCATATATTTT
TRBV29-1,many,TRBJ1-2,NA,CSVGGYGINYGYTF,TGCAGCGTTGGTGGGTACGGTATCAACTATGGCTACACCTTC
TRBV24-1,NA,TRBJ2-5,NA,CATSDATGDQETQYF,TGTGCCACCAGTGATGCGACAGGAGACCAAGAGACCCAGTACTTC
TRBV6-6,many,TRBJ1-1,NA,CASNFPTGGMHTEAFF,TGTGCCAGTAATTTCCCCACTGGGGGGATGCACACTGAAGCTTTCTTT
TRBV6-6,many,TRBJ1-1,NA,CASSYSRGNAEAFF,TGTGCCAGCAGTTACTCCAGAGGGAATGCTGAAGCTTTCTTT
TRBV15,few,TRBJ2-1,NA,CATSRGYNEQFF,TGTGCCACCAGCAGAGGTTACAATGAGCAGTTCTTC
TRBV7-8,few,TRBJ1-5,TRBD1,CASSYRLGTGEPQHF,TGTGCCAGCAGCTATCGCCTGGGGACAGGGGAGCCCCAGCATTTT
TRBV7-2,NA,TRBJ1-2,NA,CASSYDSGIGYGYTF,TGTGCCAGCAGCTACGACTCAGGGATTGGCTATGGCTACACCTTC
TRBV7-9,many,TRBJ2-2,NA,CASSLQGWTGELFF,TGTGCCAGCAGCTTACAGGGTTGGACCGGGGAGCTGTTTTTT
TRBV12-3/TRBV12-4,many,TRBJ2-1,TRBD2,CASSPSGIAGNEQFF,TGTGCCAGCAGTCCATCCGGAATAGCGGGCAATGAGCAGTTCTTC
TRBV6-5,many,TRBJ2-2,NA,CASRGRRTGELFF,TGTGCCAGCAGGGGCCGGAGAACCGGGGAGCTGTTTTTT
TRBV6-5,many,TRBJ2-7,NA,CASIRPGTYEQYF,TGTGCCAGCATTCGGCCCGGGACCTACGAGCAGTACTTC
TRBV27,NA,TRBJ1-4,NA,CASRQGSMEKLFF,TGTGCCAGCAGACAGGGCAGCATGGAAAAACTGTTTTTT
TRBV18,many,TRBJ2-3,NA,CASSPPIGTDTQYF,TGTGCCAGCTCACCACCGATAGGGACAGATACGCAGTATTTT
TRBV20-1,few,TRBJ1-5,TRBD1,CSAPAAGGVGSNQPQHF,TGCAGTGCTCCCGCGGCAGGGGGCGTAGGTAGCAATCAGCCCCAGCATTTT
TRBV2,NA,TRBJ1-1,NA,CASRQKESDTEAFF,TGTGCCAGCCGACAGAAAGAATCCGACACTGAAGCTTTCTTT
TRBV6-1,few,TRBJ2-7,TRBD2,CASRLAGVVYEQYF,TGTGCCAGCAGACTAGCGGGAGTGGTCTACGAGCAGTACTTC